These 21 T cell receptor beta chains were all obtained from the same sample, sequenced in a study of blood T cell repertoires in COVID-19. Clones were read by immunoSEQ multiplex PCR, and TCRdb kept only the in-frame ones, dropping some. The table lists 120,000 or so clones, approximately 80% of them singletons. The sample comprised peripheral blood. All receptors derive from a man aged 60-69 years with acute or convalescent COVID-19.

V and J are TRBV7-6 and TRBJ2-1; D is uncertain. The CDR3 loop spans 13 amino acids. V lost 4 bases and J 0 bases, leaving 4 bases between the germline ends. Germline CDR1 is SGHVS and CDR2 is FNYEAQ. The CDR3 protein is CASSSSSYNEQFF. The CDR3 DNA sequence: TGTGCCAGCAGCTCCAGCTCCTACAATGAGCAGTTCTTC.

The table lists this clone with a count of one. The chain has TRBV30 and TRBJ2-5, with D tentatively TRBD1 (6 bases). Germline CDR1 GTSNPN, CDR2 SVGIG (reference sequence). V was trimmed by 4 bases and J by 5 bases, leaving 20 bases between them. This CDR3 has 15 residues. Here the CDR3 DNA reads TGTGCCTGGACCCCACAGGGTTTCGTTCAGGAGACCCAGTACTTC. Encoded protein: CAWTPQGFVQETQYF.

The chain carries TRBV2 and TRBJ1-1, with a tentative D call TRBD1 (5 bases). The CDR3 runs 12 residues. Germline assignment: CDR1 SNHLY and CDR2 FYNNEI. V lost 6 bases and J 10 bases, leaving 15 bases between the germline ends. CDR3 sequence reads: CASSLTGEAAFF. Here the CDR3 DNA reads TGTGCCAGCAGCCTAACAGGAGAAGCAGCTTTCTTT.

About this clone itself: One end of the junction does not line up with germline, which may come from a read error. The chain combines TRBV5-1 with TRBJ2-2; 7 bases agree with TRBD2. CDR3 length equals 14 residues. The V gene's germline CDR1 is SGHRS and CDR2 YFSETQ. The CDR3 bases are TGCGCCAGCAGCGAACTAGCGAACGCCGGGGAGCTGTTTTTT. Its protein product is CASSELANAGELFF.

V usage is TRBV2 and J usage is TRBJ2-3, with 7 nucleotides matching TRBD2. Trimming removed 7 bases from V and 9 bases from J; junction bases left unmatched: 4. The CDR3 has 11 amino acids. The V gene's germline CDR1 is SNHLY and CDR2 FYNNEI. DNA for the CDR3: TGTGCCAGCATATTGGGAGGGACGCAGTATTTT. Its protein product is CASILGGTQYF.

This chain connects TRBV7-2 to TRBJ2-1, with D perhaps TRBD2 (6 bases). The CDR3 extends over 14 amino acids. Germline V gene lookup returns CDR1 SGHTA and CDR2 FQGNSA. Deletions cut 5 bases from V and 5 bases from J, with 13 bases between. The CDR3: CASSGELADNEQFF. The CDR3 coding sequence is TGTGCCAGCAGCGGCGAACTAGCAGACAATGAGCAGTTCTTC.

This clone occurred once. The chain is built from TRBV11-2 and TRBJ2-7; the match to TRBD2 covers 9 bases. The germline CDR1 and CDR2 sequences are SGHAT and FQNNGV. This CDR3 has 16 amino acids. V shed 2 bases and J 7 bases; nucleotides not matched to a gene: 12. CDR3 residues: CASSLPRLAARGEQYF. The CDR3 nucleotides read TGTGCCAGCAGCTTACCGAGACTAGCGGCCAGGGGGGAGCAGTACTTC. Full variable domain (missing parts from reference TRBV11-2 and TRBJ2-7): EAGVAQSPRYKIIEKRQSVAFWCNPISGHATLYWYQQILGQGPKLLIQFQNNGVVDDSQLPKDRFSAERLKGVDSTLKIQPAKLEDSAVYLCASSLPRLAARGEQYFGPGTRLTVT.

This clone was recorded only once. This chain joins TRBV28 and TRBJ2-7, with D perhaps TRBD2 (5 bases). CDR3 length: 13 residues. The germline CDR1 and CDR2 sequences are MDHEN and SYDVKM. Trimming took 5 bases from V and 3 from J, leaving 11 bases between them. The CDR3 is CASSLPGFYEQYF. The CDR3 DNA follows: TGTGCCAGCAGTCTGCCGGGATTCTACGAGCAGTACTTC.

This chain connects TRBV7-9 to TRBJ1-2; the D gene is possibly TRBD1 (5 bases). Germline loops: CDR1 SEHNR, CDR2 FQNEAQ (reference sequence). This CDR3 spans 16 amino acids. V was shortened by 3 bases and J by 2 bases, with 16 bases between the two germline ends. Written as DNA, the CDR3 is TGTGCCAGCAGCTTGGACCCCAGGGTAGTCAACTATGGCTACACCTTC. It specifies CASSLDPRVVNYGYTF. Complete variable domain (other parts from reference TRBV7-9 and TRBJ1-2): DTGVSQNPRHKITKRGQNVTFRCDPISEHNRLYWYRQTLGQGPEFLTYFQNEAQLEKSRLLSDRFSAERPKGSFSTLEIQRTEQGDSAMYLCASSLDPRVVNYGYTFGSGTRLTVV.

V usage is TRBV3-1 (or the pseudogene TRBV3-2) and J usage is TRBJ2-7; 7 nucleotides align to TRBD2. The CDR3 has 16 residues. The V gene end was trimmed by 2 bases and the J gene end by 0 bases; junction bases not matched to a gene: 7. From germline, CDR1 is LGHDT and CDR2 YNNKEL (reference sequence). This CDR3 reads CASSQPYRGSSYEQYF. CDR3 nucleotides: TGTGCCAGCAGCCAACCCTACCGCGGGAGCTCCTACGAGCAGTACTTC.

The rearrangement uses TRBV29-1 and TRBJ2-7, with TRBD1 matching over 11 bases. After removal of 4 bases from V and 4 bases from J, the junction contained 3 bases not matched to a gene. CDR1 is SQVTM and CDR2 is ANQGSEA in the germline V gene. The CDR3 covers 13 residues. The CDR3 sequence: CSVGTGGEYEQYF. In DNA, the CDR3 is TGCAGCGTTGGGACAGGGGGCGAGTACGAGCAGTACTTC.

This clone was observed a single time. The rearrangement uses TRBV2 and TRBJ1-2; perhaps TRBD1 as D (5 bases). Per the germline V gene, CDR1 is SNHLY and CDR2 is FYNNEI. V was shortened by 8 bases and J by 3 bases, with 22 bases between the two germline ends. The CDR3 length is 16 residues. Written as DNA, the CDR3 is TGTGCCAGCGGTATAGCCTCGACAGCGAGGCACTATGGCTACACCTTC. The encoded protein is CASGIASTARHYGYTF.

The CDR3 DNA reads TGTGCCACCAGCAGAGAGGCGGGTGAGCAGTTCTTC. Translated: CATSREAGEQFF. The rearrangement uses TRBV15 and TRBJ2-1; weak D call: TRBD2 (5 bases). CDR3 length: 12 residues. Germline V lookup: CDR1 LNHNV, CDR2 YYDKDF (reference sequence). Trimming cost V 0 bases and J 9 bases, with 6 bases left between them.

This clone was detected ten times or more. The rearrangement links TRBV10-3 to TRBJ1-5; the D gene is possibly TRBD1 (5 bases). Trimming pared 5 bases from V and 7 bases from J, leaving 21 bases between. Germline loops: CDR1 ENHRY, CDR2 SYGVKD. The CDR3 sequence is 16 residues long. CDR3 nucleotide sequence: TGTGCCATCAGTCCACACGGATTGACCTGGGGCCAGCCCCAGCATTTT. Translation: CAISPHGLTWGQPQHF.

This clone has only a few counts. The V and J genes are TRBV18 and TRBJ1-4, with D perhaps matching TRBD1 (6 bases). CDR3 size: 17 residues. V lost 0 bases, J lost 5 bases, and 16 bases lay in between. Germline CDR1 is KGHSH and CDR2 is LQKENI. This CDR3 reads CASSPPAQGKGNEKLFF. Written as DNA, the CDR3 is TGTGCCAGCTCACCACCGGCTCAGGGGAAGGGGAATGAAAAACTGTTTTTT.

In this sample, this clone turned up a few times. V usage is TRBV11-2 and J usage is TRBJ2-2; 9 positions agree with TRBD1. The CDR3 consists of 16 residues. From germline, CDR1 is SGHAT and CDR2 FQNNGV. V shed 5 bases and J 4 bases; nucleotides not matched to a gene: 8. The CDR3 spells CASSLAGTGFTGELFF. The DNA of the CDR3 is TGTGCCAGCAGCCTGGCCGGGACAGGGTTCACCGGGGAGCTGTTTTTT.

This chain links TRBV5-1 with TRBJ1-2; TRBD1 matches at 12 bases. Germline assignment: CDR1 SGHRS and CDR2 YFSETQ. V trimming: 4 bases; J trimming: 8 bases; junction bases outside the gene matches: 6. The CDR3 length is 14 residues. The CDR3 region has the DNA TGCGCCAGCAGCCTCCAGGGGACAGGGGGCGGCTACACCTTC. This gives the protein CASSLQGTGGGYTF. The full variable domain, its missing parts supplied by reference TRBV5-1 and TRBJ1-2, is KAGVTQTPRYLIKTRGQQVTLSCSPISGHRSVSWYQQTPGQGLQFLFEYFSETQRNKGNFPGRFSGRQFSNSRSEMNVSTLELGDSALYLCASSLQGTGGGYTFGSGTRLTVV.

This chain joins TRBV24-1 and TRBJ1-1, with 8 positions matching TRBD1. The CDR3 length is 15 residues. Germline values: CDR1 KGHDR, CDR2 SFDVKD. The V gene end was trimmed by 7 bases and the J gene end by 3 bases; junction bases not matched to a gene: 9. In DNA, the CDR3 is TGTGCCACCAGGTCAGGGGGCGCCGGGTACACTGAAGCTTTCTTT. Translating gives CATRSGGAGYTEAFF.

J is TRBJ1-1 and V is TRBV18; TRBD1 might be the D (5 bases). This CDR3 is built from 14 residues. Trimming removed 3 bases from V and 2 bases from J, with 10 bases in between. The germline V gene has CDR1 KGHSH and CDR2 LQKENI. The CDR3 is CASSPGHPNTEAFF. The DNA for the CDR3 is TGTGCCAGCTCACCTGGACACCCTAACACTGAAGCTTTCTTT. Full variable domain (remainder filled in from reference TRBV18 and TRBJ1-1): NAGVMQNPRHLVRRRGQEARLRCSPMKGHSHVYWYRQLPEEGLKFMVYLQKENIIDESGMPKERFSAEFPKEGPSILRIQQVVRGDSAAYFCASSPGHPNTEAFFGQGTRLTVV.

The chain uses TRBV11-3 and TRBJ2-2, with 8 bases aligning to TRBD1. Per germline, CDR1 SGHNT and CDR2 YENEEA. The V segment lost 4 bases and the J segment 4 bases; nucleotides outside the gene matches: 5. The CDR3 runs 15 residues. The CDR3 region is CASSSGQGSTGELFF. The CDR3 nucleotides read TGTGCCAGCAGCTCAGGACAGGGCAGCACCGGGGAGCTGTTTTTT.

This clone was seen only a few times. CDR3 loop: CASSGEVYEQFF. The DNA for the CDR3 is TGTGCCAGCAGTGGCGAGGTCTATGAGCAGTTCTTC. The chain carries TRBV2 and TRBJ2-1, with D unresolved. CDR1 SNHLY and CDR2 FYNNEI come from the germline V gene. Trimming removed 4 bases from V and 8 bases from J, with 9 bases in between. The CDR3 consists of 12 residues.